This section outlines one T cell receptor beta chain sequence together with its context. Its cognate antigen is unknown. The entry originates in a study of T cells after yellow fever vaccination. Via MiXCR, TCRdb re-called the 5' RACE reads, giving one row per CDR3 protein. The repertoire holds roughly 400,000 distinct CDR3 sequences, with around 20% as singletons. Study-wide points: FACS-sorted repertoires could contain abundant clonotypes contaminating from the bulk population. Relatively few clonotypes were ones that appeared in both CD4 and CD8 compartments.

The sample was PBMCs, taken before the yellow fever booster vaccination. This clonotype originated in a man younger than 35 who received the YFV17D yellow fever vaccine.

This CDR3 is CASSLQDRSETQYF. The CDR3 DNA is TGTGCCAGCTCACTCCAGGACAGGTCAGAGACCCAGTACTTC. The J gene is TRBJ2-5, the V gene TRBV18, with 7 bases lining up with TRBD1. Germline CDR1 is KGHSH and CDR2 is LQKENI. V was clipped by 4 bases and J by 4 bases; unmatched bases: 6. This CDR3 has 14 amino acids.